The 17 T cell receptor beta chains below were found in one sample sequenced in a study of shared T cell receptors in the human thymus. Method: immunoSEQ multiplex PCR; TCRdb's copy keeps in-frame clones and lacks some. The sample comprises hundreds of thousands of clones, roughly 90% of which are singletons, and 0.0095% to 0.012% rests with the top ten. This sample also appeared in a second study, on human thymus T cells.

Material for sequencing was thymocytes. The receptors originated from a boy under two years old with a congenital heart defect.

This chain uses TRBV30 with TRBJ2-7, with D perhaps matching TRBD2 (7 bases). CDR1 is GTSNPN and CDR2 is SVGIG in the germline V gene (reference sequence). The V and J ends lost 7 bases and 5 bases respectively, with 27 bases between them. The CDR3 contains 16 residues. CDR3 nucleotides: TGTGCCTCTAAAAAGGGGGGGCGAATAAAGGGGGACGAGCAGTACTTC. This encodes CASKKGGRIKGDEQYF.

The chain's CDR3 is CASMALLAGGETQYF. CDR3 in DNA: TGCGCCAGCATGGCATTACTAGCGGGAGGGGAGACCCAGTACTTC. The rearrangement links TRBV5-1 to TRBJ2-5, with TRBD2 matching 13 bases. The CDR3 is 15 amino acids. V lost 6 bases, J lost 5 bases, and 7 bases stayed unmatched. Germline values: CDR1 SGHRS, CDR2 YFSETQ.

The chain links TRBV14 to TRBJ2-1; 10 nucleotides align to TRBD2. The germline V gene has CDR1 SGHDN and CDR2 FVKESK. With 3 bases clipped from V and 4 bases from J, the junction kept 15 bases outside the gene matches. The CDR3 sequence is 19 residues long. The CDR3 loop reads CASSHSPSGRVRDYNEQFF. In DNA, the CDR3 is TGTGCCAGCAGCCATTCTCCTAGCGGGAGAGTTAGGGATTACAATGAGCAGTTCTTC.

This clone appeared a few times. CDR3 protein: CASSGGAHEQYF. The DNA of the CDR3 is TGTGCCAGCAGTGGGGGGGCCCACGAGCAGTACTTC. The gene calls are TRBV27 and TRBJ2-7, with a tentative D call TRBD2 (7 bases). CDR1 is MNHEY, CDR2 SMNVEV, per germline (reference sequence). This CDR3 comprises 12 residues. V was pared by 5 bases and J by 5 bases, with 10 bases between.

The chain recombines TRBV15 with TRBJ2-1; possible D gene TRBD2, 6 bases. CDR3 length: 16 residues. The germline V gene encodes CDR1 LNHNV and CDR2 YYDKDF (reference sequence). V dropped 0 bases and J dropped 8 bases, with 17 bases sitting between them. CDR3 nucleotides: TGTGCCACCAGCAGAGATCGGGGGAGGCTAACCGATGAGCAGTTCTTC. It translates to CATSRDRGRLTDEQFF.

The CDR3 sequence is CASSQLAGDAYNEQFF. The CDR3 DNA sequence: TGCGCCAGCAGCCAGCTAGCGGGAGACGCCTACAATGAGCAGTTCTTC. V usage is TRBV4-3 and J usage is TRBJ2-1; 10 nucleotides match TRBD2. With V trimmed by 3 bases and J by 2 bases, 4 bases remained unmatched. Germline V gives CDR1 LGHNA, CDR2 YSLEER. The CDR3 length is 16 residues.

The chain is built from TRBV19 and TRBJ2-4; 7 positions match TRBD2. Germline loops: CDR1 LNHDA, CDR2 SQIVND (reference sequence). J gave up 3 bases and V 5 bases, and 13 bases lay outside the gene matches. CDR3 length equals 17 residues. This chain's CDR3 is CASSFQPREVNKNIQYF. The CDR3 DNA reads TGTGCCAGTAGTTTCCAACCACGGGAGGTAAACAAAAACATTCAGTACTTC.

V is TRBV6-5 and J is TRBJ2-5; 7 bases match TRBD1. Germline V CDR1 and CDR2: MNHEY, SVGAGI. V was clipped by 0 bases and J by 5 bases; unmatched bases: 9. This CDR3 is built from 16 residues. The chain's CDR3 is CASSYSDRVAYETQYF. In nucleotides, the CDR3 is TGTGCCAGCAGTTACTCAGACAGGGTGGCTTATGAGACCCAGTACTTC.

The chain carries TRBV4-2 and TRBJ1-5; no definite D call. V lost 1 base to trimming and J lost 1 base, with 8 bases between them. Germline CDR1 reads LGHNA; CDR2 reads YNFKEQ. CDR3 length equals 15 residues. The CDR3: CASSQVAGSNQPQHF. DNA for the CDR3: TGTGCCAGCAGCCAAGTGGCGGGGAGCAATCAGCCCCAGCATTTT.

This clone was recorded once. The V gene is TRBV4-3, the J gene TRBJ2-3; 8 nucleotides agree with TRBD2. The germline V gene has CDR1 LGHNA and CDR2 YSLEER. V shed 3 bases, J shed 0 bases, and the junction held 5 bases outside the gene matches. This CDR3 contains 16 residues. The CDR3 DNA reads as TGCGCCAGCAGCCATGCGAGCGGGGGCAGCACAGATACGCAGTATTTT. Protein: CASSHASGGSTDTQYF.

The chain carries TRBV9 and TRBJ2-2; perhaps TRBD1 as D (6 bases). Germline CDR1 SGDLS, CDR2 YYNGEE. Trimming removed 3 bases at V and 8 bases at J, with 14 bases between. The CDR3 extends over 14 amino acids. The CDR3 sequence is CASSAGTPVGELFF. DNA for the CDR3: TGTGCCAGCAGCGCAGGGACACCCGTGGGGGAGCTGTTTTTT.

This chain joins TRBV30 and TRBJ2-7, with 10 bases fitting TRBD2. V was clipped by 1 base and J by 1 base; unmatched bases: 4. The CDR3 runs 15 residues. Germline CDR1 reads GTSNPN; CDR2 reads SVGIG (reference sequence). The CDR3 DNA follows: TGTGCCTGGAGTGACGGGACTAGCGAATCCTACGAGCAGTACTTC. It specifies CAWSDGTSESYEQYF.

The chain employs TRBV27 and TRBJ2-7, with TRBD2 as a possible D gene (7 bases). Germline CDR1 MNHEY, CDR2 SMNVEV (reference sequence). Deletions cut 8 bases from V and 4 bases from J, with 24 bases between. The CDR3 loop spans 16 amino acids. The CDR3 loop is CASSEGGGSSPYEQYF. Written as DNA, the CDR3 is TGTGCCAGCTCCGAAGGGGGGGGGTCCTCACCTTACGAGCAGTACTTC.

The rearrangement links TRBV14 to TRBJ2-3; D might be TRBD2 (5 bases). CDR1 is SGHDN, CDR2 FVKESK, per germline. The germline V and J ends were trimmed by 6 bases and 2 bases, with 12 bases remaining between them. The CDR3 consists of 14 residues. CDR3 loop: CASREGKITDTQYF. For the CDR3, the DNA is TGTGCCAGCAGAGAGGGAAAGATCACAGATACGCAGTATTTT. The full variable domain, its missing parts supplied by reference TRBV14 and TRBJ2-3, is EAGVTQFPSHSVIEKGQTVTLRCDPISGHDNLYWYRRVMGKEIKFLLHFVKESKQDESGMPNNRFLAERTGGTYSTLKVQPAELEDSGVYFCASREGKITDTQYFGPGTRLTVL.

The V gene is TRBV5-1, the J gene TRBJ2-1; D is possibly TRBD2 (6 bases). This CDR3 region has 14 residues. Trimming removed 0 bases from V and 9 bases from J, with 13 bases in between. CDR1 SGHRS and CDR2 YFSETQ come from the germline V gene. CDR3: CASSLVLDGGEQFF. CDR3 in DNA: TGCGCCAGCAGCTTGGTTCTAGACGGGGGTGAGCAGTTCTTC.

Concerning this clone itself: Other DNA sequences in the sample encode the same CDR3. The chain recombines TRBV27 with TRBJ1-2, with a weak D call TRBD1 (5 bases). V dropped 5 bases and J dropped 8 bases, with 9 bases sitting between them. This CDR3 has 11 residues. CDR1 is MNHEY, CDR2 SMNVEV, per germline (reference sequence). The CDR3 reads CASSRGNGYTF. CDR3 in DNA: TGTGCCAGCAGTCGGGGGAACGGCTACACCTTC.

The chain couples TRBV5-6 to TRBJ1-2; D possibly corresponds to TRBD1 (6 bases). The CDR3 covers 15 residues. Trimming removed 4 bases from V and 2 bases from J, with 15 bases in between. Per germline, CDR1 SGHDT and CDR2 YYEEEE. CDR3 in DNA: TGTGCCAGCAGCCTTGGTCAGGGGATAAACTATGGCTACACCTTC. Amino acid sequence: CASSLGQGINYGYTF.